Listed here is a single T cell receptor (beta chain). Enrolled during active infection, Seattle patients were then followed longitudinally. This CDR3 spans 15 amino acids. The V and J ends lost 0 bases and 7 bases, in that order; junction bases with no gene match: 1. Per the germline V gene, CDR1 is SGHNT and CDR2 is YYREEE (reference sequence). This sample stems from a study of blood T cell repertoires in COVID-19. As for the study in general: Whether acute or convalescent, the COVID-19 samples came from the United States, Italy and Spain. Sample material is recorded as cDNA or gDNA derived from T cells, B-cell-depleted T cells, or PBMCs.

Per the study methods: From reference gene primer amplification, estimates of nucleated cell counts were derived. Only in-frame clones appear in the TCRdb table, and some are missing; sequencing was by immunoSEQ multiplex PCR. That table supplies the V and J calls and clone size; D and trimming were determined from the DNA. The table has 250,000 to 400,000 clones, roughly nine tenths seen once. The rearrangement links TRBV5-4 to TRBJ2-1, with TRBD2 matching over 13 bases. The receptor's source is a woman between 25 and 40 years old with COVID-19, enrolled during active disease. Sequenced sample: peripheral blood. The CDR3 DNA reads TGTGCCAGCAGCTTGGCGACTAGCGGGAGGAATGAGCAGTTCTTC. Translation: CASSLATSGRNEQFF.